This TCR beta chain was identified in a study of blood T cells in healthy people across ages. A sample-barcoded 5' primer and a J-beta primer mix were used in a second PCR of roughly 6 to 11 cycles. Every cDNA molecule carried a tag from a template-switch adaptor bearing 12 random nucleotides. MiXCR, applied by TCRdb to the 5' RACE reads, yields one record per CDR3 protein. Here the sample spans about 900,000 distinct CDR3 sequences, under 50% being singletons. The CDR3 sequence is 15 residues long. Germline V gene data show CDR1 as MGHRA and CDR2 as YSYEKL. The sequenced sample was blood. The origin of this receptor is a man aged 25 to 40 in good health. The gene calls are TRBV4-1 and TRBJ2-5, with 7 nucleotides matching TRBD1. The DNA end is more similar to TRBJ2-7, so the J call may be wrong. The CDR3 spells CASSQDSRTGYEQYF. The CDR3 coding sequence is TGCGCCAGCAGCCAAGATTCTCGGACAGGCTACGAGCAGTACTTC.